This TCR beta chain was retrieved from a study of technical replicates of blood from a handful of donors. Method: immunoSEQ multiplex PCR; TCRdb's copy keeps in-frame clones and lacks some. The table shows around 69,000 clones, with around 86% occurring only once. What was sequenced was PBMCs. This TCR was recovered from a human donor in good health. Some clones in this sample may be carry-over from other donors' samples.

CDR3 amino acids: CASSISVRGQYNSPLHF. The CDR3 DNA follows: TGTGCCAGTAGTATTTCAGTAAGGGGGCAGTATAATTCACCCCTCCACTTT. The rearrangement uses TRBV19 and TRBJ1-6; TRBD1 aligns across 7 bases. CDR1 and CDR2 (germline): LNHDA, SQIVND (reference sequence). V was pared by 3 bases and J by 4 bases, with 9 bases of the junction left unmatched. The CDR3 contains 17 residues.